Listed here is a single TCR beta chain. Germline lookup yields CDR1 MDHEN and CDR2 SYDVKM. The CDR3 is made up of 12 amino acids. Trimming removed 7 bases at V and 5 bases at J, with 12 bases between. The sample is drawn from a study of cytomegalovirus exposure and HLA in healthy donors. This table comes from immunoSEQ multiplex PCR, and its TCRdb copy is limited to in-frame clones, with some not included. The sample has 65,000 to 70,000 clones, approximately 90% seen once. The sequence was collected from a man younger than 30 in good health and CMV-seronegative. This chain uses TRBV28 with TRBJ2-7; D is ambiguous. Specimen: PBMCs. In nucleotides, the CDR3 is TGTGCCAGCACCGCCCCAGGTCACGAGCAGTACTTC. Its translation: CASTAPGHEQYF. The variable domain in full, completed from reference TRBV28 and TRBJ2-7, reads DVKVTQSSRYLVKRTGEKVFLECVQDMDHENMFWYRQDPGLGLRLIYFSYDVKMKEKGDIPEGYSVSREKKERFSLILESASTNQTSMYLCASTAPGHEQYFGPGTRLTVT.